The 26 T cell receptor beta chains below come from one sample, sequenced in a study of T cells after yellow fever vaccination. TCRdb analysed the 5' RACE reads with MiXCR anew, one entry per CDR3 protein. The sample consists of about 350,000 distinct CDR3 sequences, less than 9.5% of them appearing once. Source: PBMCs, taken around 45 days after the first yellow fever vaccination. Receptor source: a young man who received the YFV17D yellow fever vaccine.

The gene calls are TRBV6-1 and TRBJ2-3, with 7 bases aligning to TRBD1. The CDR3 loop spans 14 amino acids. Germline values: CDR1 MNHNS, CDR2 SASEGT. V was pared by 6 bases and J by 1 base, with 4 bases of the junction left unmatched. CDR3 coding DNA: TGTGCCAGCAGCAGACAGGGACGCACAGATACGCAGTATTTT. Amino acids: CASSRQGRTDTQYF.

The chain has TRBV7-9 and TRBJ2-3; no reliable D call. CDR1 is SEHNR and CDR2 is FQNEAQ in the germline V gene (reference sequence). Trimming stripped 4 bases from V and 4 bases from J, with 12 bases between. CDR3 length: 14 residues. CDR3 in amino acids: CASSSGPTADTQYF. In nucleotides, the CDR3 is TGTGCCAGCAGCTCCGGGCCAACGGCAGATACGCAGTATTTT.

This clonotype occurred a few times. This rearrangement joins TRBV20-1 to TRBJ2-7; D may be TRBD2 (5 bases). The V end lost 0 bases, the J end lost 2 bases, and 14 bases lay between the germline ends. The length of the CDR3 is 15 residues. Germline CDR1 is DFQATT and CDR2 is SNEGSKA (reference sequence). The CDR3 loop reads CSARDRTYGTYEQYV. CDR3 DNA sequence: TGCAGTGCTAGAGATCGGACTTACGGGACCTACGAGCAGTACGTC.

This clonotype was seen more than once but under ten times. V gene TRBV7-8 combines with J gene TRBJ2-5, with 7 nucleotides matching TRBD1. Germline trimming cut 5 bases from V and 4 bases from J; bases unmatched to any gene: 10. The CDR3 runs to 15 residues. Germline CDR1 SGHVS, CDR2 FQNEAQ. CDR3 loop: CASSTYRGGRETQYF. The CDR3 nucleotides read TGTGCCAGCAGCACCTACAGGGGTGGGAGAGAGACCCAGTACTTC.

This clonotype appeared a few times. This rearrangement joins TRBV29-1 to TRBJ1-2; TRBD1 matches 8 bases. Germline trimming cut 7 bases from V and 4 bases from J; bases unmatched to any gene: 8. Germline-derived CDR1 and CDR2 are SQVTM and ANQGSEA. This CDR3 contains 13 residues. The CDR3 protein is CSAGTGSFYGYTF. In nucleotides, the CDR3 is TGCAGCGCTGGGACAGGAAGCTTCTATGGCTACACCTTC.

This clonotype was counted only a few times. The rearrangement uses TRBV9 and TRBJ2-5; 9 positions agree with TRBD2. Germline assignment: CDR1 SGDLS and CDR2 YYNGEE. The CDR3 spans 16 residues. The junction had 9 bases not matched to a gene; V was cut back by 1 base and J by 5 bases. The CDR3 is CASSVLPLAGHETQYF. The CDR3 bases are TGTGCCAGCAGCGTACTCCCCCTAGCGGGGCATGAGACCCAGTACTTC.

V gene TRBV5-1 combines with J gene TRBJ2-7, with a tentative D call TRBD2 (6 bases). This CDR3 has 17 residues. Trimming stripped 0 bases from V and 2 bases from J, with 18 bases between. The germline CDR1 and CDR2 sequences are SGHRS and YFSETQ. CDR3 nucleotides: TGCGCCAGCAGCTTGGAAACTAGCCCTGAGGGAGCCTACGAGCAGTACTTC. This translates into CASSLETSPEGAYEQYF.

A few counts support this clonotype. V gene TRBV29-1 combines with J gene TRBJ2-1, with 8 bases that match TRBD1. V dropped 3 bases and J dropped 7; count of bases not matched to a gene: 8. Germline values: CDR1 SQVTM, CDR2 ANQGSEA. The CDR3 is 14 amino acids. CDR3 sequence reads: CSVEDRAYSNEQFF. CDR3 sequence (DNA): TGCAGCGTTGAGGACAGGGCGTACAGTAATGAGCAGTTCTTC.

This clonotype was counted between two and nine times. This chain connects TRBV4-3 to TRBJ2-3; D is uncertain. V shed 1 base and J shed 4 bases, with 9 bases lying between them. Germline V gene data show CDR1 as LGHNA and CDR2 as YSLEER. This CDR3 has 14 residues. The chain's CDR3 is CASSQGIGADTQYF. CDR3 DNA: TGCGCCAGCAGCCAAGGGATTGGCGCAGATACGCAGTATTTT.

This clonotype was picked up a small number of times. This sequence joins TRBV5-1 and TRBJ2-1; 8 nucleotides line up with TRBD1. The CDR3 is 18 residues long. Unmatched junction bases numbered 17, after V lost 4 bases and J lost 5 bases. Germline-derived CDR1 and CDR2 are SGHRS and YFSETQ. In DNA form, the CDR3 reads TGCGCCAGCAGCCTAGACCGGACAGGGTTGCTTCTTAACAATGAGCAGTTCTTC. It translates to CASSLDRTGLLLNNEQFF.

V gene TRBV12-3 or TRBV12-4 combines with J gene TRBJ1-5; weak D call: TRBD1 (5 bases). V dropped 6 bases and J dropped 0 bases, with 18 bases sitting between them. The CDR3 sequence is 17 residues long. The CDR3 region has the DNA TGTGCCAGCAGCTCCCGGGACGGCTATTATAGCAATCAGCCCCAGCATTTT. Translation gives CASSSRDGYYSNQPQHF.

This clonotype was found many times. V is TRBV10-3 and J is TRBJ2-2; no reliable D call. Germline lookup yields CDR1 ENHRY and CDR2 SYGVKD. The germline V and J ends were trimmed by 6 bases and 6 bases, with 11 bases remaining between them. The CDR3 is 13 residues long. The CDR3 loop reads CAISPRLSGELFF. CDR3 sequence (DNA): TGTGCCATCAGCCCCCGACTCTCCGGGGAGCTGTTTTTT.

This clonotype was found a few times. CDR3 amino acids: CSSGNTGELFF. The CDR3 DNA sequence: TGCAGTAGCGGGAACACCGGGGAGCTGTTTTTT. The rearrangement joins TRBV20-1 to TRBJ2-2; D possibly corresponds to TRBD2 (5 bases). This CDR3 comprises 11 residues. Germline CDR1 and CDR2: DFQATT and SNEGSKA (reference sequence). V dropped 8 bases and J dropped 1 base, with 5 bases sitting between them.

J is TRBJ2-1 and V is TRBV15; no reliable D call. Germline assignment: CDR1 LNHNV and CDR2 YYDKDF (reference sequence). V dropped 5 bases and J dropped 10 bases, with 12 bases sitting between them. This CDR3 spans 12 amino acids. This CDR3 reads CATSPRHYEQFF. CDR3 DNA: TGTGCCACCAGCCCTCGGCATTACGAGCAGTTCTTC.

This clonotype appeared a few times. The chain links TRBV6-1 to TRBJ2-7; D is uncertain. This CDR3 spans 12 amino acids. Trimming removed 2 bases at V and 6 bases at J, with 8 bases between. The germline V gene encodes CDR1 MNHNS and CDR2 SASEGT. Here the CDR3 reads CASSESGSEQYF. The CDR3 coding sequence is TGTGCCAGCAGTGAATCTGGGTCCGAGCAGTACTTC.

This clonotype appeared a few times. CDR3 bases: TGTGCCATCAGTGAGTCGTCGAGTCCAACAGGCGTTACTCGGTTGAGGGAGCTGTTTTTT. This translates into CAISESSSPTGVTRLRELFF. The V call is TRBV10-3, the J call TRBJ2-2; tentatively, D is TRBD1 (5 bases). Per the germline V gene, CDR1 is ENHRY and CDR2 is SYGVKD. The V end lost 0 bases, the J end lost 9 bases, and 29 bases lay between the germline ends. The length of the CDR3 is 20 residues.

The V call is TRBV4-3, the J call TRBJ2-1, with D maybe TRBD1 (6 bases). The germline V gene has CDR1 LGHNA and CDR2 YSLEER. Between the trimmed V and J ends, which lost 2 bases and 9 bases, there was a span of 11 bases. The CDR3 length is 13 residues. The CDR3 here is CASSQKTGSEQFF. CDR3 DNA: TGCGCCAGCAGCCAAAAAACAGGGAGTGAGCAGTTCTTC.

This clonotype was seen at least ten times. V gene TRBV20-1 combines with J gene TRBJ2-7; 7 nucleotides agree with TRBD1. CDR1 DFQATT and CDR2 SNEGSKA come from the germline V gene (reference sequence). The CDR3 consists of 14 residues. J was trimmed by 2 bases and V by 4 bases; bases with no gene match: 8. The DNA for the CDR3 is TGCAGTGCTAATCGACAGGGAGCACCCTACGAGCAGTACGTC. Translation gives CSANRQGAPYEQYV.

On this clonotype itself: Given a much more abundant clone one base away, this may be a read error. The CDR3 end shows no conserved phenylalanine or tryptophan, and so a read error is likely. The chain combines TRBV29-1 with TRBJ2-3, with 7 positions matching TRBD1. Looked up from germline, CDR1 is SQVTM and CDR2 is ANQGSEA. V was pared by 6 bases and J by 7 bases, with 7 bases of the junction left unmatched. The CDR3 covers 12 residues. CDR3: CSVPGTANTQYI. The CDR3 DNA reads as TGCAGCGTCCCCGGGACAGCGAATACGCAGTATATT.

This clonotype has only a few counts. This chain links TRBV6-1 with TRBJ2-6; the D is unclear. V lost 4 bases and J 7 bases, leaving 11 bases between the germline ends. Germline V CDR1 and CDR2: MNHNS, SASEGT. The CDR3 is 14 amino acids. The CDR3 loop reads CASSAGPSANVLTF. DNA for the CDR3: TGTGCCAGCAGTGCGGGCCCTTCTGCCAACGTCCTGACTTTC.

CDR3 loop: CATSTSGRTNEKLFF. Written as DNA, the CDR3 is TGTGCCACCAGCACCTCAGGTCGAACTAATGAAAAACTGTTTTTT. This chain connects TRBV15 to TRBJ1-4; D is undetermined. The germline V gene has CDR1 LNHNV and CDR2 YYDKDF (reference sequence). V dropped 4 bases and J dropped 1 base, with 10 bases sitting between them. CDR3 length: 15 residues. The variable domain in full, completed from reference TRBV15 and TRBJ1-4, reads DAMVIQNPRYQVTQFGKPVTLSCSQTLNHNVMYWYQQKSSQAPKLLFHYYDKDFNNEADTPDNFQSRRPNTSFCFLDIRSPGLGDTAMYLCATSTSGRTNEKLFFGSGTQLSVL.

In DNA, the CDR3 is TGTGCCAGCGACGGACTAGCTAGCACAGATACGCAGTATTTT. It encodes CASDGLASTDTQYF. V gene TRBV6-4 combines with J gene TRBJ2-3, with TRBD2 identical over 8 bases. The CDR3 loop spans 14 amino acids. V lost 8 bases, J lost 0 bases, and 4 bases stayed unmatched. The germline CDR1 and CDR2 sequences are MRHNA and SNTAGT.

In its sample, this clonotype was seen a few times. The chain employs TRBV12-3 or TRBV12-4 and TRBJ1-2; D gene unclear. Trimming removed 8 bases from V and 3 bases from J, with 13 bases in between. There are 13 residues in the CDR3. The CDR3 DNA sequence: TGTGCCAGCGCCCGCCTATGGCACTATGGCTACACCTTC. The encoded protein is CASARLWHYGYTF.

This clonotype has only a few counts. The chain combines TRBV3-1 with TRBJ2-5, with D possibly TRBD2 on 7 matching bases. The CDR3 has 14 residues. V lost 10 bases to trimming and J lost 4 bases, with 19 bases between them. CDR1 and CDR2 (germline): LGHDT, YNNKEL (reference sequence). The CDR3 coding sequence is TGTGCCACCTGCATGGGGGGGCTCTTAGAGACCCAGTACTTC. It translates to CATCMGGLLETQYF.

This rearrangement joins TRBV11-2 to TRBJ2-1; D is perhaps TRBD2 (5 bases). In germline, CDR1 is SGHAT, CDR2 FQNNGV. The length of the CDR3 is 17 residues. The V end was cut by 5 bases, the J end by 0 bases, with 17 bases between. As DNA, the CDR3 is TGTGCCAGCAGCCACAACCGGACTGATAGCTCCTACAATGAGCAGTTCTTC. It translates to CASSHNRTDSSYNEQFF.

This clonotype was picked up many times. The J gene is TRBJ2-5, the V gene TRBV28; D uncertain. CDR1 is MDHEN, CDR2 SYDVKM, per germline. With 3 bases removed from V and 1 base from J, the gap between germline ends came to 6 bases. This CDR3 has 13 residues. The DNA for the CDR3 is TGTGCCAGCAGTTTGCGCCTCCAAGAGACCCAGTACTTC. It translates to CASSLRLQETQYF. The full variable domain, with the rest looked up from reference TRBV28 and TRBJ2-5, is DVKVTQSSRYLVKRTGEKVFLECVQDMDHENMFWYRQDPGLGLRLIYFSYDVKMKEKGDIPEGYSVSREKKERFSLILESASTNQTSMYLCASSLRLQETQYFGPGTRLLVL.